A selection of T cell receptor beta chains follows, all from one sample in a study of CD8 T cells in Susac syndrome. Each CDR3 protein is one row after TCRdb ran MiXCR on the immunoSEQ multiplex PCR reads. The repertoire holds around 150,000 distinct CDR3 sequences, with over 90% as singletons. What was sequenced was CD8+ T cells from PBMCs. The receptors derive from a human donor with Susac syndrome. Each CDR3 is given with its conserved first and last residue. The D gene is left open where the match is weak.

d_call	v_call	j_call	cdr3_aa	cdr3_nt
-	TRBV28	TRBJ2-1	CASSPDSYYNEQFF	TGTGCCAGCAGTCCTGACAGCTATTACAATGAGCAGTTCTTC
TRBD2	TRBV20-1	TRBJ2-7	CSAKPVGTSGGASYEQYF	TGCAGTGCCAAACCCGTCGGGACTAGCGGGGGAGCCTCCTACGAGCAGTACTTC
-	TRBV21-1	TRBJ1-5	CASSKAGDSNQPQHF	TGTGCCAGCAGCAAAGCGGGGGATAGCAATCAGCCCCAGCATTTT
-	TRBV20-1	TRBJ2-1	CSARDRTLYNEQFF	TGCAGTGCTAGAGATAGAACACTGTACAATGAGCAGTTCTTC
TRBD2	TRBV11-2	TRBJ2-1	CASSGFIAGGVQFF	TGTGCCAGCAGCGGATTCATAGCGGGAGGGGTGCAGTTCTTC
-	TRBV27	TRBJ2-3	CASSLIEGDTDTQYF	TGTGCCAGCAGTTTGATAGAGGGAGACACAGATACGCAGTATTTT
-	TRBV29-1	TRBJ1-1	CSVVWGAGEAFF	TGCAGCGTTGTCTGGGGGGCTGGTGAAGCTTTCTTT
-	TRBV12-3/TRBV12-4	TRBJ1-1	CASSPPDKRTEAFF	TGTGCCAGCAGCCCACCGGACAAGCGCACTGAAGCTTTCTTT
-	TRBV9	TRBJ1-4	CASSPPHGRTNEKLFF	TGTGCCAGCAGCCCCCCCCACGGGAGAACTAATGAAAAACTGTTTTTT
TRBD1	TRBV5-1	TRBJ2-7	CASSSGQGAPWDEQYF	TGCGCCAGCAGCTCGGGACAGGGGGCGCCTTGGGACGAGCAGTACTTC